This T cell receptor (beta chain) came from a study of blood T cell repertoires in COVID-19. On the study more broadly: Collection of acute and convalescent COVID-19 samples took place in the United States, Italy and Spain. Sources were T cells, B-cell-depleted T cells, or PBMCs; the material itself was cDNA or gDNA.

The authors' processing: Amplified reference gene primers provided the basis for estimating nucleated cell counts. Generated by immunoSEQ multiplex PCR, the TCRdb table keeps only in-frame clones and is missing some. V, J and clone size are those of that table, while D and trimming were read from the DNA. The profile covers fewer than 250,000 clones, with about four fifths appearing a single time and 4.7% taken by the ten largest. This clone was recorded a few times. The germline V and J ends were trimmed by 1 base and 1 base, with 5 bases remaining between them. The V gene's germline CDR1 is SGHTA and CDR2 FQGNSA. This CDR3 is built from 13 residues.

The receptor was isolated from a woman between 70 and 85 years old with acute or convalescent COVID-19. Sequences were obtained from peripheral blood. The V gene is TRBV7-2, the J gene TRBJ2-7; D unclear. As DNA, the CDR3 is TGTGCCAGCAGCTTAGACCGGTCCTACGAGCAGTACTTC. Translating it yields CASSLDRSYEQYF.